One sample yielded the 8 T cell receptor beta chains listed below, sequenced in a study of blood T cell repertoires in COVID-19. TCRdb's copy holds only in-frame clones and misses some; the assay was immunoSEQ multiplex PCR. The sample lists approximately 100,000 clones; around 92% were seen once. Sequenced material: peripheral blood. The receptors come from a man over 45 with active COVID-19.

The J gene is TRBJ1-5, the V gene TRBV28, with D tentatively TRBD1 (5 bases). The germline V gene has CDR1 MDHEN and CDR2 SYDVKM. This CDR3 spans 15 amino acids. V was clipped by 3 bases and J by 7 bases, with 16 bases between them. Written as DNA, the CDR3 is TGTGCCAGCAGTTTCAACAGGATCCCCGGGCAGCCCCAGCATTTT. This sequence encodes CASSFNRIPGQPQHF.

V gene TRBV4-1 combines with J gene TRBJ2-5; TRBD1 might be the D (6 bases). The length of the CDR3 is 17 residues. Looked up from germline, CDR1 is MGHRA and CDR2 is YSYEKL. V gave up 1 base and J gave up 4 bases, with 19 bases separating them. The CDR3 DNA is TGCGCCAGCAGCCAAGTACGTGGCCAGGGGCTATTAGAGACCCAGTACTTC. This translates into CASSQVRGQGLLETQYF.

This clone was observed a single time. One end of the junction varies from germline; a read error may be responsible. V usage is TRBV4-2 and J usage is TRBJ2-5; 11 bases agree with TRBD2. The CDR3 contains 16 residues. Per the germline V gene, CDR1 is LGHNA and CDR2 is YNFKEQ. CDR3: CASSQVLAGVQETQYF. The CDR3 nucleotides are TGTGCCAGCAGTCAAGTACTAGCGGGAGTCCAAGAGACCCAGTACTTC.

V is TRBV3-1 (or the pseudogene TRBV3-2) and J is TRBJ2-1; TRBD1 aligns across 9 bases. Trimming removed 5 bases from V and 7 bases from J; junction bases left unmatched: 12. The CDR3 has 16 residues. In germline, CDR1 is LGHDT, CDR2 YNNKEL (reference sequence). CDR3 in amino acids: CASSKTGTGRFNEQFF. The CDR3 DNA sequence: TGTGCCAGCAGCAAAACCGGGACAGGGAGGTTTAATGAGCAGTTCTTC.

The V and J genes are TRBV6-2 or TRBV6-3 and TRBJ1-5; maybe TRBD1 (6 bases). Trimming took off 5 bases at V and 1 base at J, with 15 bases between the two ends. CDR3 size: 16 residues. CDR1 is MNHEY and CDR2 is SVGEGT in the germline V gene. This CDR3 is CASSPQRTVSNQPQHF. DNA of the CDR3: TGTGCCAGCAGTCCCCAAAGGACAGTAAGCAATCAGCCCCAGCATTTT.

V gene TRBV5-1 combines with J gene TRBJ2-3; unclear D gene. With 4 bases removed from V and 5 bases from J, the gap between germline ends came to 14 bases. The germline gives CDR1 SGHRS, CDR2 YFSETQ. This CDR3 comprises 14 residues. The CDR3 loop reads CASSEPLGQDTQYF. As DNA, the CDR3 is TGCGCCAGCAGCGAGCCCCTCGGTCAAGATACGCAGTATTTT.

The rearrangement uses TRBV19 and TRBJ2-7; the match to TRBD1 covers 9 bases. J was trimmed by 2 bases and V by 6 bases; bases with no gene match: 8. This CDR3 is 15 amino acids long. Germline V gene lookup returns CDR1 LNHDA and CDR2 SQIVND (reference sequence). As DNA, the CDR3 is TGTGCCAGTAGGTCAGAGGGACAGGGCACCTACGAGCAGTACTTC. It yields the protein CASRSEGQGTYEQYF.

J is TRBJ2-5 and V is TRBV2; 9 bases line up with TRBD1. CDR3 length: 14 amino acids. J was trimmed by 1 base and V by 6 bases; bases with no gene match: 3. The germline CDR1 and CDR2 sequences are SNHLY and FYNNEI. The CDR3 loop reads CASRKDRGQETQYF. The CDR3 bases are TGTGCCAGCAGGAAGGACAGGGGCCAAGAGACCCAGTACTTC. Drawing the rest from reference TRBV2 and TRBJ2-5, the complete variable domain is EPEVTQTPSHQVTQMGQEVILRCVPISNHLYFYWYRQILGQKVEFLVSFYNNEISEKSEIFDDQFSVERPDGSNFTLKIRSTKLEDSAMYFCASRKDRGQETQYFGPGTRLLVL.